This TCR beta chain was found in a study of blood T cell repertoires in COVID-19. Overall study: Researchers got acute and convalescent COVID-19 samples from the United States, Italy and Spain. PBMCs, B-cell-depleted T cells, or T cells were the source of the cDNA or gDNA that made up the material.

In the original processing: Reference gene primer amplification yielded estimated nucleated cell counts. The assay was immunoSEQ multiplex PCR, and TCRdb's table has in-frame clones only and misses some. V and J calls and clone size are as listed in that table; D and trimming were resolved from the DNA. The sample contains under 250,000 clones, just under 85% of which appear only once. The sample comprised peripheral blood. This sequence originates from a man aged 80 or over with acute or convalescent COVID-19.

The DNA of the CDR3 is TGTGCCAGTAGTATAGGCGGAACCTACGAGCAGTACTTC. Protein product: CASSIGGTYEQYF. The chain employs TRBV19 and TRBJ2-7; D is undetermined. This CDR3 is 13 amino acids long. The V gene's germline CDR1 is LNHDA and CDR2 SQIVND (reference sequence). Trimming stripped 1 base from V and 2 bases from J, with 6 bases between.